This T cell receptor (beta chain) was identified during a study of vaccination effects on CD4 cells after COVID-19. Study-level points and caveats: The study found marked clonal contraction of infection- and vaccine-induced clones late after vaccination.

ViraFEST assay sequencing came after antigen-specific CD4+ T cells were expanded with viral peptide pools. Following a roughly ten-day culture, CD4+ T cells were purified. Previously uninfected by SARS-CoV-2, the vaccine recipients also showed negative nucleocapsid antibodies. Every well housed 2.1 million or so PBMC, which grew in culture alongside around 11 IU/ml IL-2 and roughly 9.9 ug/ml peptides. In the cultures, half the medium was exchanged for IL-2 medium on days 3 and 7. This CDR3 contains 15 residues. Germline-derived CDR1 and CDR2 are SGDLS and YYNGEE. V lost 0 bases to trimming and J lost 4 bases; unmatched junction nucleotides: 6. Assay: immunoSEQ multiplex PCR; the TCRdb copy retains only in-frame clones and omits some. This sample has 71,000 or so clones, with 65% to 85% found just once. Details on this clone: Its antigen is currently unknown.

This TCR was recovered from a human donor who received a COVID-19 vaccine. The sample here was CD4+ T cells from PBMCs cultured with HCoV-OC43 spike peptides, taken before COVID-19 vaccination. Subset here: HCoV-OC43 spike overlapping peptide pool stimulation. The chain combines TRBV9 with TRBJ1-1; 7 nucleotides align to TRBD1. This CDR3 is CASSVGDSRPTEAFF. The CDR3, as DNA: TGTGCCAGCAGCGTAGGGGACAGCCGCCCCACTGAAGCTTTCTTT.